Listed here are 7 T cell receptor beta chains from one sample, sequenced in a study of PD-1 blockade in mismatch repair-deficient tumors. Generated by immunoSEQ multiplex PCR, the TCRdb table keeps only in-frame clones and is missing some. The sample comprises around 38,000 clones, around 79% of which are singletons, and approximately 22% rests with the top ten. The sample here was peripheral blood, taken 4 weeks after starting pembrolizumab. The receptor source for this set is an adult with mismatch repair-deficient cancer.

This clone was seen a few times. This chain uses TRBV15 with TRBJ2-1, with TRBD2 matching 7 bases. The CDR3 runs 14 residues. J gave up 8 bases and V 0 bases, and 4 bases lay outside the gene matches. The germline gives CDR1 LNHNV, CDR2 YYDKDF (reference sequence). The CDR3 is CATSRDRAGYEQFF. CDR3 in DNA: TGTGCCACCAGCAGAGATAGAGCGGGGTATGAGCAGTTCTTC.

The chain carries TRBV6-5 and TRBJ2-7; weak D call: TRBD1 (6 bases). The CDR3 is made up of 13 amino acids. CDR1 is MNHEY and CDR2 is SVGAGI in the germline V gene. V lost 4 bases to trimming and J lost 2 bases, with 9 bases between them. The CDR3 nucleotides read TGTGCCAGCAGTTCAGGGGTCGCCTACGAGCAGTACTTC. It codes for CASSSGVAYEQYF.

This chain links TRBV5-4 with TRBJ2-5; 7 bases are a match to TRBD2. Germline V gene lookup returns CDR1 SGHNT and CDR2 YYREEE (reference sequence). The CDR3 covers 14 residues. V trimming: 5 bases; J trimming: 0 bases; junction bases outside the gene matches: 4. The CDR3 loop is CASRQSGNQETQYF. The CDR3 DNA reads TGTGCCAGCAGACAGAGCGGGAACCAAGAGACCCAGTACTTC. The whole variable domain, remainder taken from reference TRBV5-4 and TRBJ2-5, is ETGVTQSPTHLIKTRGQQVTLRCSSQSGHNTVSWYQQALGQGPQFIFQYYREEENGRGNFPPRFSGLQFPNYSSELNVNALELDDSALYLCASRQSGNQETQYFGPGTRLLVL.

This clone was detected once. This chain joins TRBV6-5 and TRBJ1-4; D not resolved. The CDR3 has 14 amino acids. V shed 0 bases and J shed 8 bases, with 10 bases lying between them. The V gene's germline CDR1 is MNHEY and CDR2 SVGAGI. The CDR3 nucleotides read TGTGCCAGCAGTTACTCGATCGGGGAGGAAAAACTGTTTTTT. Residues: CASSYSIGEEKLFF.

The chain is built from TRBV4-2 and TRBJ1-2; D may be TRBD1 (5 bases). Per germline, CDR1 LGHNA and CDR2 YNFKEQ. V lost 2 bases to trimming and J lost 0 bases, with 10 bases between them. The length of the CDR3 is 15 residues. The CDR3: CASSQPTATNYGYTF. Here the CDR3 DNA reads TGTGCCAGCAGCCAACCGACAGCCACTAACTATGGCTACACCTTC.

The chain combines TRBV27 with TRBJ2-1, with D maybe TRBD2 (6 bases). Trimming left V 3 bases short and J 12 bases short, with 12 bases between. Germline V gene data show CDR1 as MNHEY and CDR2 as SMNVEV (reference sequence). The CDR3 extends over 12 amino acids. Here the CDR3 reads CASSFPGLAQFF. CDR3 DNA sequence: TGTGCCAGCAGTTTTCCGGGACTCGCGCAGTTCTTC.

This chain links TRBV4-3 with TRBJ1-2; weak D call: TRBD1 (5 bases). The V gene's germline CDR1 is LGHNA and CDR2 YSLEER. Trimming stripped 0 bases from V and 4 bases from J, with 21 bases between. The CDR3 consists of 18 residues. The CDR3 DNA reads as TGCGCCAGCAGCCAAGAGTGGGGATTTAATCCGGGGGGCTATGGCTACACCTTC. This gives the protein CASSQEWGFNPGGYGYTF.